These 7 T cell receptor beta chains were all obtained from the same sample, sequenced in a study of blood T cell repertoires in COVID-19. The method was immunoSEQ multiplex PCR; TCRdb's version includes in-frame clones alone and lacks a portion of them. This table has tens of thousands of clones, approximately 91% appearing once. The specimen sequenced was peripheral blood. These receptors originate from a woman aged 80 or over with acute or convalescent COVID-19.

The V and J genes are TRBV5-4 and TRBJ1-2; D ambiguous. Germline assignment: CDR1 SGHNT and CDR2 YYREEE (reference sequence). This CDR3 has 16 amino acids. Trimming stripped 3 bases from V and 2 bases from J, with 17 bases between. The CDR3 loop reads CASSSPPGPVNYGYTF. In nucleotides, the CDR3 is TGTGCCAGCAGCTCCCCACCGGGTCCGGTCAACTATGGCTACACCTTC.

The chain has TRBV12-2 and TRBJ2-1; the table names TRBD1, a call not compared with the DNA. TRBV12-2 is termed a pseudogene. This CDR3 region has 20 residues. CDR3 amino acids: CASRARQGKRPAPSYNEQFF. CDR3 nucleotide sequence: TGTGCAAGTCGCGCTCGACAGGGCAAAAGGCCAGCCCCCTCCTACAATGAGCAGTTCTTC.

This clone was counted a few times. For the CDR3, the DNA is TGTGCCAGCAGCTTTCGTGGACAGGGATATTGGGAGCAGTACTTC. It codes for CASSFRGQGYWEQYF. This chain joins TRBV7-2 and TRBJ2-7, with 8 bases lining up with TRBD1. This CDR3 is built from 15 residues. Germline CDR1 SGHTA, CDR2 FQGNSA. The V and J ends lost 3 bases and 7 bases, in that order; junction bases with no gene match: 11.

The chain uses TRBV5-6 and TRBJ1-2; D unresolved. Trimming shortened V by 4 bases and J by 5 bases, and 15 bases separated the two germline ends. Per germline, CDR1 SGHDT and CDR2 YYEEEE. This CDR3 is built from 14 residues. The CDR3 coding sequence is TGTGCCAGCAGCACCGCAGGTACGGGATATGGCTACACCTTC. It encodes CASSTAGTGYGYTF.

This chain joins TRBV10-3 and TRBJ2-2; D not resolved. V dropped 10 bases and J dropped 1 base, with 4 bases sitting between them. This CDR3 is 11 amino acids long. The germline gives CDR1 ENHRY, CDR2 SYGVKD. The chain's CDR3 is CATLNTGELFF. Here the CDR3 DNA reads TGTGCCACCTTGAACACCGGGGAGCTGTTTTTT.

Written as DNA, the CDR3 is TGTGCCAGCACCGTCCAGGGGGCTATCACCGGGGAGCTGTTTTTT. This translates into CASTVQGAITGELFF. The chain combines TRBV6-5 with TRBJ2-2; TRBD1 matches 8 bases. CDR3 length: 15 amino acids. The ends lost 7 bases at V and 4 bases at J; junction bases unmatched: 8. CDR1 and CDR2 from the germline V gene are MNHEY and SVGAGI.

The chain recombines TRBV2 with TRBJ2-7, with 7 nucleotides matching TRBD2. Germline loops: CDR1 SNHLY, CDR2 FYNNEI. The V segment lost 3 bases and the J segment 3 bases; nucleotides outside the gene matches: 8. This CDR3 has 15 residues. The CDR3, as DNA: TGTGCCAGCAGTGACGGCGGGAGTCCCCTCTACGAGCAGTACTTC. Translating it yields CASSDGGSPLYEQYF. Full variable domain (remainder filled in from reference TRBV2 and TRBJ2-7): EPEVTQTPSHQVTQMGQEVILRCVPISNHLYFYWYRQILGQKVEFLVSFYNNEISEKSEIFDDQFSVERPDGSNFTLKIRSTKLEDSAMYFCASSDGGSPLYEQYFGPGTRLTVT.